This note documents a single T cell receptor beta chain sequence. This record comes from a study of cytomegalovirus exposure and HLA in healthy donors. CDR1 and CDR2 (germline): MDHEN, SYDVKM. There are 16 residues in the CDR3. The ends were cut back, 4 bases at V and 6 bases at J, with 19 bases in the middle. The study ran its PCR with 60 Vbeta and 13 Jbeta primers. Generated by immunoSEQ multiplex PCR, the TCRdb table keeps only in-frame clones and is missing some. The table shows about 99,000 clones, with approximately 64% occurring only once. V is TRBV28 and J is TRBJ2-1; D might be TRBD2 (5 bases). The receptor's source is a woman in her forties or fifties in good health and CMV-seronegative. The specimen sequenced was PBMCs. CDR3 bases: TGTGCCAGCAGTTCCCTAGCATCCTCGGCGATCAATGAGCAGTTCTTC. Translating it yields CASSSLASSAINEQFF.